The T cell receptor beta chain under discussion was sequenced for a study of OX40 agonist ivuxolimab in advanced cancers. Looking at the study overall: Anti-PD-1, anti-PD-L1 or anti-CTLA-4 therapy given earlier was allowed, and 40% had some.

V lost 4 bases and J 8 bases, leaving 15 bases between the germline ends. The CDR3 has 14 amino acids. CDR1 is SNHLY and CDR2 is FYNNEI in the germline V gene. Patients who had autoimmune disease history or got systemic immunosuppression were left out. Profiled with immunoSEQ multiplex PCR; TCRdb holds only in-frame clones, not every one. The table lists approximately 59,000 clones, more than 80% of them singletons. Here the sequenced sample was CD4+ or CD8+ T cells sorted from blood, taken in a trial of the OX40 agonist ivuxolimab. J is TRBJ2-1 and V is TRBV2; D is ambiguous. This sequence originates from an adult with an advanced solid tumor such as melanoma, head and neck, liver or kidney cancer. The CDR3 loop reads CASSVGTASDEQFF. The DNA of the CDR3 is TGTGCCAGCAGTGTAGGTACAGCGAGCGATGAGCAGTTCTTC. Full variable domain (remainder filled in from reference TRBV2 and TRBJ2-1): EPEVTQTPSHQVTQMGQEVILRCVPISNHLYFYWYRQILGQKVEFLVSFYNNEISEKSEIFDDQFSVERPDGSNFTLKIRSTKLEDSAMYFCASSVGTASDEQFFGPGTRLTVL.